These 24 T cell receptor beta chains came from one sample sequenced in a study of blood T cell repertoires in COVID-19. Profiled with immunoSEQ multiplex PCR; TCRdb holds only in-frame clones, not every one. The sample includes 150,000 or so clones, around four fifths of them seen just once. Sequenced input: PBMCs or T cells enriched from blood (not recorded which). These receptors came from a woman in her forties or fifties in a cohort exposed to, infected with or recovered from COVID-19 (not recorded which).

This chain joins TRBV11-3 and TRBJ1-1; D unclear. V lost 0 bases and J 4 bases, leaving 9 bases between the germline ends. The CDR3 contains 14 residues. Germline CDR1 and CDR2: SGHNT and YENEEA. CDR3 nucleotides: TGTGCCAGCAGCTTAGAAGAGTTTCGCACTGAAGCTTTCTTT. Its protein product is CASSLEEFRTEAFF.

The CDR3 loop is CASSPSGRPYEQYF. The CDR3 bases are TGTGCCAGCAGCCCTAGCGGGAGACCCTACGAGCAGTACTTC. The chain is built from TRBV28 and TRBJ2-7; 10 positions agree with TRBD2. Germline CDR1 reads MDHEN; CDR2 reads SYDVKM. Trimming cost V 6 bases and J 2 bases; bases outside gene matches: 4. CDR3 length equals 14 residues. Using reference TRBV28 and TRBJ2-7 for the parts outside the CDR3, the full variable domain is DVKVTQSSRYLVKRTGEKVFLECVQDMDHENMFWYRQDPGLGLRLIYFSYDVKMKEKGDIPEGYSVSREKKERFSLILESASTNQTSMYLCASSPSGRPYEQYFGPGTRLTVT.

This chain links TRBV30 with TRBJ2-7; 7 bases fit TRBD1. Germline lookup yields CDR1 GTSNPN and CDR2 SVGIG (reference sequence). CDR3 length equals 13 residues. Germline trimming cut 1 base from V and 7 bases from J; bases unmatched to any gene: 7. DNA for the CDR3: TGTGCCTGGAGTGCAAAAGGGACAGTTGAGCAGTACTTC. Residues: CAWSAKGTVEQYF.

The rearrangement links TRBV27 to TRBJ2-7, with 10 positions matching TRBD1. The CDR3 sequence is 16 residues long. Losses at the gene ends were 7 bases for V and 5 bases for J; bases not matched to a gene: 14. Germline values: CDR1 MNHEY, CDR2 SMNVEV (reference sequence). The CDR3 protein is CASIDRGRIVGHEQYF. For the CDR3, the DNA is TGTGCCAGCATTGACAGGGGGCGAATAGTGGGGCACGAGCAGTACTTC.

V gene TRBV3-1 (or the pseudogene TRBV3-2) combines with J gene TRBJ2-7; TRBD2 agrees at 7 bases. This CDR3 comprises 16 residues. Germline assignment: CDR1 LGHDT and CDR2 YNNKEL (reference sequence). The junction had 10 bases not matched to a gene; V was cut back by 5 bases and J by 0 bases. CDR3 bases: TGTGCCAGCAGCTCATGGGGAAGCGGGGTCTCCTACGAGCAGTACTTC. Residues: CASSSWGSGVSYEQYF.

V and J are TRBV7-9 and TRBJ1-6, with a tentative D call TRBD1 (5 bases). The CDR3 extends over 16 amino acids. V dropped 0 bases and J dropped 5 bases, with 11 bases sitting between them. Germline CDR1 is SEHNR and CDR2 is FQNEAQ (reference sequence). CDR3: CASSLARDRDNSPLHF. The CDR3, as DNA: TGTGCCAGCAGCTTAGCGCGGGACCGTGATAATTCACCCCTCCACTTT.

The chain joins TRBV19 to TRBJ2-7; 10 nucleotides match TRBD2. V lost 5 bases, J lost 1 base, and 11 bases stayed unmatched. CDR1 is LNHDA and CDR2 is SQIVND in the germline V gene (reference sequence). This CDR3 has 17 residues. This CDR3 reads CASSRSPSGGSSYEQYF. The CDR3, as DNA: TGTGCCAGTAGTCGAAGTCCTAGCGGGGGATCTTCCTACGAGCAGTACTTC.

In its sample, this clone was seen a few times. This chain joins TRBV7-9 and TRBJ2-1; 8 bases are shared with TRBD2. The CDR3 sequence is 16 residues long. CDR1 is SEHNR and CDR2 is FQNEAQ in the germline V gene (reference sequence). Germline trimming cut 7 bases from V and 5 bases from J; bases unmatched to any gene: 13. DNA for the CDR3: TGTGCCAGCAAGAGGCGGGGGGATACCGGTGACAATGAGCAGTTCTTC. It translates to CASKRRGDTGDNEQFF.

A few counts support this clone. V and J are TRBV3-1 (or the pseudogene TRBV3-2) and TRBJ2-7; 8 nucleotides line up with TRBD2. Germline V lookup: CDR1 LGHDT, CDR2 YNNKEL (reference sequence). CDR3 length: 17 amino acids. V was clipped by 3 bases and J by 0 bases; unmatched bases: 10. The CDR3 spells CASSHSIFGTSSYEQYF. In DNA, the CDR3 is TGTGCCAGCAGCCATTCTATTTTCGGGACTAGCTCCTACGAGCAGTACTTC.

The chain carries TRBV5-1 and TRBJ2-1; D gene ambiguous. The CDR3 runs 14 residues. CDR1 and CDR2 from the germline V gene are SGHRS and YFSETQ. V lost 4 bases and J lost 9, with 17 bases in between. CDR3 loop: CASSVVGQDSEQFF. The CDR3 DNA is TGCGCCAGCAGCGTAGTAGGCCAGGATTCTGAGCAGTTCTTC.

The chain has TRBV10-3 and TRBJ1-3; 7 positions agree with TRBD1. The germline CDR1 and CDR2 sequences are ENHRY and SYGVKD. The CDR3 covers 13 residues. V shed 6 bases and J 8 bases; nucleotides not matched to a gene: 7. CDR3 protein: CAIRPGGGYTIYF. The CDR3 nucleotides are TGTGCCATCAGACCAGGGGGAGGATACACCATATATTTT.

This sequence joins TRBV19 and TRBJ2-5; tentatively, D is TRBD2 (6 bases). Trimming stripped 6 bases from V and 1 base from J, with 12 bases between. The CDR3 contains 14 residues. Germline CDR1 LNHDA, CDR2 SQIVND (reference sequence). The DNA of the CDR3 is TGTGCCAGTAGCCGGGACTTGACCCAAGAGACCCAGTACTTC. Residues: CASSRDLTQETQYF.

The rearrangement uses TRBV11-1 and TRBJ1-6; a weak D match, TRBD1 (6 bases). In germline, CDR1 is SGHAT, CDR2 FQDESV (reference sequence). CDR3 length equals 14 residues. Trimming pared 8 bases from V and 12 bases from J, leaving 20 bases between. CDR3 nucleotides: TGTGCCAGCGTTCCAGGGGATATAATTCTACCCCTCCACTTT. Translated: CASVPGDIILPLHF.

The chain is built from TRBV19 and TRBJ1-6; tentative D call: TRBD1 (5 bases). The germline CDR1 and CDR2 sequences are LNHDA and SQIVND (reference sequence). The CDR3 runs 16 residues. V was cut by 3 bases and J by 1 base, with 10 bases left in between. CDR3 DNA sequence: TGTGCCAGTAGTATGTGGGGCGCTTCCTATAATTCACCCCTCCACTTT. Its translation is CASSMWGASYNSPLHF.

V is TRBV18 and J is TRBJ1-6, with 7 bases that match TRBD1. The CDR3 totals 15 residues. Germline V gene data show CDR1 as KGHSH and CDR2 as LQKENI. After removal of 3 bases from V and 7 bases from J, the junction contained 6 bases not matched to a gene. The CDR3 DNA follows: TGTGCCAGCTCACCCGCCGGACAGGAAAATTCACCCCTCCACTTT. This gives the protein CASSPAGQENSPLHF.

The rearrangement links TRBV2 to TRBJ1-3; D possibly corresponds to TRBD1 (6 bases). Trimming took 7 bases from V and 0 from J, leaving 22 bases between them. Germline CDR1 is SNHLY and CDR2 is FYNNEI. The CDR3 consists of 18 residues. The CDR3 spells CASKRDRTVAISGNTIYF. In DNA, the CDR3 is TGTGCCAGCAAACGGGATCGGACAGTCGCAATCTCTGGAAACACCATATATTTT.

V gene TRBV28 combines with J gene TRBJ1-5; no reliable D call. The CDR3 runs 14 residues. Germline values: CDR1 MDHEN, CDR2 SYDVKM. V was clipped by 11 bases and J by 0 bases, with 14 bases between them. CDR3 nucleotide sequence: TGTGCCGGAAGCCGGGGAAATAGCAATCAGCCCCAGCATTTT. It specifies CAGSRGNSNQPQHF.

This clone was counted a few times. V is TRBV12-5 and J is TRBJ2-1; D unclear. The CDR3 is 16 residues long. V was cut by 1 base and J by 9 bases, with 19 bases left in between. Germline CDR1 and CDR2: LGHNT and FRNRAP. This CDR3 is CASGLETGSENGEQFF. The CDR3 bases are TGTGCTAGTGGTTTGGAGACCGGGTCTGAGAATGGTGAGCAGTTCTTC.

CDR3 DNA sequence: TGTGCCAGCAGCTTACGGGACTACGAGCAGTACTTC. This encodes CASSLRDYEQYF. J is TRBJ2-7 and V is TRBV5-8; D perhaps matches TRBD2 (5 bases). Looked up from germline, CDR1 is SGHTS and CDR2 is YDEGEE. The V end lost 2 bases, the J end lost 3 bases, and 6 bases lay between the germline ends. The CDR3 runs 12 residues.

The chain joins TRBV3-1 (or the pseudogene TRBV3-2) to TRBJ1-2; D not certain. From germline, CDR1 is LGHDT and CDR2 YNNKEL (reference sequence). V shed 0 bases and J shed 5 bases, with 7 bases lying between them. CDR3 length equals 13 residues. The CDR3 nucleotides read TGTGCCAGCAGCCAAGAGGGGAGTTATGGCTACACCTTC. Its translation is CASSQEGSYGYTF.

The CDR3 DNA sequence: TGTGCCAGCAGTCCTAGGCTTAATGAAAAACTGTTTTTT. Its protein product is CASSPRLNEKLFF. This chain joins TRBV11-2 and TRBJ1-4; D ambiguous. Trimming shortened V by 6 bases and J by 4 bases, and 9 bases separated the two germline ends. Germline V CDR1 and CDR2: SGHAT, FQNNGV. The CDR3 sequence is 13 residues long.

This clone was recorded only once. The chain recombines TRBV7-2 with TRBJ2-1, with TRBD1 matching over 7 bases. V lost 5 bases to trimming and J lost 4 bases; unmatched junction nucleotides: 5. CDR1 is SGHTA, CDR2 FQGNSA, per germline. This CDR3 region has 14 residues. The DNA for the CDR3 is TGTGCCAGCAGCCCGGGACAGAGATACAATGAGCAGTTCTTC. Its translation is CASSPGQRYNEQFF.

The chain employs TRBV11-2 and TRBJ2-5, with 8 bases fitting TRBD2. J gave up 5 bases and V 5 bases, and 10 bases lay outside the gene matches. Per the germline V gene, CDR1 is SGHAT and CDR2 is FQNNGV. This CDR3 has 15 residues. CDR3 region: CASSPHGGAGETQYF. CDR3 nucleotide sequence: TGTGCCAGCAGCCCCCACGGGGGGGCTGGGGAGACCCAGTACTTC. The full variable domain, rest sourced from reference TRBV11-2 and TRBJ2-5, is EAGVAQSPRYKIIEKRQSVAFWCNPISGHATLYWYQQILGQGPKLLIQFQNNGVVDDSQLPKDRFSAERLKGVDSTLKIQPAKLEDSAVYLCASSPHGGAGETQYFGPGTRLLVL.

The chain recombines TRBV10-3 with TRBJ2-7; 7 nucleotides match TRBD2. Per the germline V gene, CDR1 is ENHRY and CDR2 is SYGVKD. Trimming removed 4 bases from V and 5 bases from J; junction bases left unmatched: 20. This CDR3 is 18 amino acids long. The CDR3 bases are TGTGCCATCAGTGCCTACGCCGGGCGTGGCGGGAGCTACGACGAGCAGTACTTC. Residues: CAISAYAGRGGSYDEQYF.